This T cell receptor (beta chain) was profiled in a study of T-cell memory formation after mild COVID-19. The authors produced TCR alpha and TCR beta cDNA libraries with sample barcodes and UMIs by 5'RACE using constant-segment primers. TCRdb analysed the 5' RACE reads with MiXCR anew, one entry per CDR3 protein. The sample comprises 400,000 to 500,000 distinct CDR3 sequences, more than 15% of which are singletons, and about 22% rests with the top ten. Whole-study findings and limits: That cross-reactive memory joined was suggested by some responding clones appearing in pre-infection memory.

CDR3 length equals 14 residues. The ends lost 4 bases at V and 6 bases at J; junction bases unmatched: 6. CDR1 is SGHTA and CDR2 is FQGTGA in the germline V gene. Only a few counts were recorded for this clonotype. Antigen: not known. The specimen was PBMCs or a T cell subset sorted from them (not recorded which). The rearrangement uses TRBV7-3 and TRBJ1-1; 9 bases are a match to TRBD1. This receptor was identified in a man in his late teens or twenties who had mild COVID-19 (a few samples of this study predate the infection). Cell type and time point are not known. Written as DNA, the CDR3 is TGTGCCAGCAGCTACCCAAGGACAGGGGCTGAAGCTTTCTTT. This encodes CASSYPRTGAEAFF. The full variable domain, completed using reference TRBV7-3 and TRBJ1-1, is GAGVSQTPSNKVTEKGKYVELRCDPISGHTALYWYRQSLGQGPEFLIYFQGTGAADDSGLPNDRFFAVRPEGSVSTLKIQRTERGDSAVYLCASSYPRTGAEAFFGQGTRLTVV.